The 10 T cell receptor beta chains listed next were all sequenced from one sample in a study of T cell changes during pregnancy in multiple sclerosis. The data were produced by immunoSEQ multiplex PCR, yet TCRdb's version contains in-frame clones alone and is incomplete. Altogether 25,000 to 30,000 clones are present, less than 90% being singletons, with the ten largest covering around 8.3%. The sequences come from CD8+ T cells from peripheral blood mononuclear cells, collected before pregnancy. These receptors originate from a female donor with multiple sclerosis, enrolled in a pregnancy study.

The CDR3 DNA follows: TGTGCCAGCAGTTGGACAGGAGGAACTGAAGCTTTCTTT. Its translation: CASSWTGGTEAFF. The genes are TRBV27 and TRBJ1-1; 7 nucleotides line up with TRBD1. Germline CDR1 MNHEY, CDR2 SMNVEV (reference sequence). CDR3 length: 13 amino acids. The V gene end was trimmed by 4 bases and the J gene end by 5 bases; junction bases not matched to a gene: 4.

The rearrangement links TRBV11-1 to TRBJ1-1; D possibly corresponds to TRBD1 (5 bases). V was cut by 5 bases and J by 4 bases, with 14 bases left in between. Germline values: CDR1 SGHAT, CDR2 FQDESV (reference sequence). The CDR3 loop spans 14 amino acids. The CDR3 protein is CASSPRDRLTEAFF. In DNA, the CDR3 is TGTGCCAGCAGCCCTAGAGACAGACTCACTGAAGCTTTCTTT.

The rearrangement joins TRBV4-3 to TRBJ1-1; D unclear. V shed 0 bases and J shed 4 bases, with 15 bases lying between them. Germline V gene data show CDR1 as LGHNA and CDR2 as YSLEER. CDR3 length equals 16 residues. CDR3 residues: CASSQDIWAGITEAFF. Written as DNA, the CDR3 is TGCGCCAGCAGCCAAGATATCTGGGCCGGAATCACTGAAGCTTTCTTT.

The genes are TRBV10-3 and TRBJ1-2; maybe TRBD1 (6 bases). The CDR3 contains 11 residues. The germline V gene has CDR1 ENHRY and CDR2 SYGVKD. V shed 10 bases and J shed 4 bases, with 10 bases lying between them. CDR3 in amino acids: CATAQGYGYTF. The CDR3 DNA sequence: TGTGCCACTGCACAGGGCTATGGCTACACCTTC.

This chain uses TRBV4-1 with TRBJ2-7, with D tentatively TRBD2 (5 bases). Per the germline V gene, CDR1 is MGHRA and CDR2 is YSYEKL. The length of the CDR3 is 17 residues. The V end was cut by 0 bases, the J end by 0 bases, with 15 bases between. CDR3 residues: CASSQDRAGESSYEQYF. The CDR3, as DNA: TGCGCCAGCAGCCAAGACCGGGCCGGGGAGAGCTCCTACGAGCAGTACTTC.

The genes are TRBV15 and TRBJ1-6; 8 positions agree with TRBD1. The CDR3 consists of 14 residues. Germline V gives CDR1 LNHNV, CDR2 YYDKDF (reference sequence). J was trimmed by 11 bases and V by 4 bases; bases with no gene match: 7. CDR3 nucleotide sequence: TGTGCCACCAGCATAGGACAGGGTTTAACACCCCTCCACTTT. It translates to CATSIGQGLTPLHF.

This clone turned up a few times. This chain connects TRBV27 to TRBJ2-7; D remains unclear. This CDR3 comprises 14 residues. The germline V gene has CDR1 MNHEY and CDR2 SMNVEV (reference sequence). V was cut by 2 bases and J by 3 bases, with 11 bases left in between. CDR3 residues: CASSLRRSNYEQYF. The CDR3 region has the DNA TGTGCCAGCAGTTTACGGCGGAGTAACTACGAGCAGTACTTC.

For this clone: The sample contains more than one DNA sequence encoding this CDR3. The chain couples TRBV5-1 to TRBJ2-3; TRBD1 aligns across 9 bases. Germline V gene data show CDR1 as SGHRS and CDR2 as YFSETQ. V gave up 0 bases and J gave up 2 bases; unmatched junction bases: 1. The CDR3 is 15 amino acids. The CDR3 loop reads CASSLGQGDTDTQYF. CDR3 sequence (DNA): TGCGCCAGCAGCTTGGGACAGGGGGACACAGATACGCAGTATTTT.

This sequence joins TRBV28 and TRBJ2-2; no clear D gene. CDR3 size: 16 residues. CDR1 is MDHEN, CDR2 SYDVKM, per germline. V was shortened by 6 bases and J by 0 bases, with 14 bases between the two germline ends. As DNA, the CDR3 is TGTGCCAGCAGCCCGACCGTGGGCCCGAACACCGGGGAGCTGTTTTTT. As protein: CASSPTVGPNTGELFF.

Here the CDR3 DNA reads TGTGCCAGCAGTGAACAATCTGGGGCCAACGTCCTGACTTTC. Translating gives CASSEQSGANVLTF. This chain links TRBV6-1 with TRBJ2-6; D remains unclear. The CDR3 is 14 amino acids. The V and J ends lost 2 bases and 1 base respectively, with 3 bases between them. Germline-derived CDR1 and CDR2 are MNHNS and SASEGT.